The 17 T cell receptor beta chains in this list originate from one sample, sequenced in a study of blood T cell repertoires in COVID-19. Data came from immunoSEQ multiplex PCR; TCRdb stores just in-frame clones and leaves some out. Among approximately 220,000 clones, approximately 84% were seen once, and the ten largest hold 3% to 3.5%. Sequencing was performed on peripheral blood. The receptors here all came from a woman aged 25-40 years who had recovered from COVID-19.

The chain carries TRBV28 and TRBJ1-6, with D perhaps matching TRBD1 (6 bases). The CDR3 consists of 16 residues. The V gene lost 2 bases and the J gene lost 9 bases, with 17 bases spanning the gap. CDR1 and CDR2 (germline): MDHEN, SYDVKM. The CDR3 here is CASSLGAGAHRSPLHF. The CDR3, as DNA: TGTGCCAGCAGTTTAGGTGCAGGGGCCCACCGTTCACCCCTCCACTTT.

The chain is built from TRBV27 and TRBJ1-2; 7 positions agree with TRBD1. Trimming at V came to 6 bases and at J to 2 bases, leaving 3 bases not matched to a gene. Per the germline V gene, CDR1 is MNHEY and CDR2 is SMNVEV (reference sequence). This CDR3 region has 13 residues. As DNA, the CDR3 is TGTGCCAGCAGACTGGGACAGAACTATGGCTACACCTTC. It translates to CASRLGQNYGYTF.

In this sample, this clone turned up once. The chain links TRBV5-5 to TRBJ1-2; TRBD1 is a possible D gene (6 bases). V gave up 2 bases and J gave up 1 base, with 9 bases separating them. CDR1 is SGHKS and CDR2 is YYEKEE in the germline V gene (reference sequence). This CDR3 is built from 14 residues. The CDR3 here is CASSFIQGNYGYTF. Written as DNA, the CDR3 is TGTGCCAGCAGCTTTATACAGGGTAACTATGGCTACACCTTC.

V usage is TRBV4-1 and J usage is TRBJ2-3, with 7 bases matching TRBD2. CDR1 and CDR2 (germline): MGHRA, YSYEKL. The CDR3 covers 16 residues. Trimming at V came to 6 bases and at J to 4 bases, leaving 13 bases not matched to a gene. CDR3 region: CASSLIGLDGADTQYF. CDR3 DNA sequence: TGCGCCAGCAGTTTGATTGGACTAGACGGCGCAGATACGCAGTATTTT.

The CDR3 nucleotides read TGTGCCAGCAGCTTAATGCCCCCGGGAGGAGATGAGCAGTTCTTC. It codes for CASSLMPPGGDEQFF. This sequence joins TRBV5-6 and TRBJ2-1, with TRBD2 matching over 7 bases. CDR1 and CDR2 (germline): SGHDT, YYEEEE. V was pared by 2 bases and J by 8 bases, with 10 bases of the junction left unmatched. The CDR3 runs 15 residues.

V and J are TRBV27 and TRBJ2-7, with TRBD1 matching 7 bases. CDR1 MNHEY and CDR2 SMNVEV come from the germline V gene (reference sequence). The V and J ends lost 11 bases and 5 bases, in that order; junction bases with no gene match: 6. The CDR3 covers 11 residues. The CDR3 coding sequence is TGTGCCGCCCGAAGGGGGCACGAGCAGTACTTC. It yields the protein CAARRGHEQYF.

The DNA for the CDR3 is TGTGCCAGCAGGCCCGACAGCCTAACTGAAGCTTTCTTT. This sequence encodes CASRPDSLTEAFF. V gene TRBV6-5 combines with J gene TRBJ1-1, with D possibly matching TRBD1 (5 bases). Germline V lookup: CDR1 MNHEY, CDR2 SVGAGI. There are 13 residues in the CDR3. The V end was cut by 6 bases, the J end by 5 bases, with 13 bases between.

The V gene is TRBV28, the J gene TRBJ1-1, with a weak D call TRBD1 (5 bases). This CDR3 region has 15 residues. Trimming left V 7 bases short and J 0 bases short, with 15 bases between. Per germline, CDR1 MDHEN and CDR2 SYDVKM. In nucleotides, the CDR3 is TGTGCCAGCACCCGTCCGACAGAGATGAACACTGAAGCTTTCTTT. This encodes CASTRPTEMNTEAFF.

On this clone: Other DNA sequences in this sample translate to the same CDR3. The V gene is TRBV5-5, the J gene TRBJ2-7; TRBD2 agrees at 9 bases. Germline CDR1 SGHKS, CDR2 YYEKEE (reference sequence). V shed 0 bases, J shed 4 bases, and the junction held 5 bases outside the gene matches. This CDR3 contains 15 residues. The CDR3 DNA reads as TGTGCCAGCAGCTTGGCTCTTAGCGGGAGTTACGAGCAGTACTTC. Protein product: CASSLALSGSYEQYF.

The chain recombines TRBV12-3 or TRBV12-4 with TRBJ2-7, with D possibly being TRBD1 (5 bases). The germline V and J ends were trimmed by 6 bases and 4 bases, with 13 bases remaining between them. The length of the CDR3 is 13 residues. The DNA for the CDR3 is TGTGCCAGCAGCCCAGGGTCAGGGTACGAGCAGTACTTC. This sequence encodes CASSPGSGYEQYF.

This clone has just a few counts. The chain is built from TRBV7-6 and TRBJ2-2, with 11 bases fitting TRBD2. The V gene end was trimmed by 3 bases and the J gene end by 7 bases; junction bases not matched to a gene: 13. This CDR3 is built from 18 residues. Germline V gene lookup returns CDR1 SGHVS and CDR2 FNYEAQ. The CDR3 here is CASSLFSLAGGPSGELFF. The CDR3 coding sequence is TGTGCCAGCAGCTTGTTCTCCTTAGCGGGAGGGCCCAGCGGGGAGCTGTTTTTT.

The chain links TRBV10-3 to TRBJ2-7; the match to TRBD2 covers 13 bases. The germline V gene has CDR1 ENHRY and CDR2 SYGVKD. The CDR3 loop spans 14 amino acids. The J segment lost 6 bases and the V segment lost 9 bases, leaving 8 bases of the junction unmatched. CDR3 in amino acids: CAIEGLAGSGEQYF. The CDR3 coding sequence is TGTGCCATAGAGGGACTAGCGGGGTCCGGCGAGCAGTACTTC.

CDR3 sequence: CASSVDGSVVYEQFF. CDR3 coding DNA: TGTGCCAGCAGCGTAGACGGGAGCGTTGTCTATGAGCAGTTCTTC. This sequence joins TRBV9 and TRBJ2-1, with D perhaps matching TRBD2 (6 bases). V lost 0 bases and J lost 8, with 15 bases in between. This CDR3 is built from 15 residues. Germline lookup yields CDR1 SGDLS and CDR2 YYNGEE.

This clone was found a few times. The chain combines TRBV29-1 with TRBJ2-7, with D unclear. From germline, CDR1 is SQVTM and CDR2 ANQGSEA. The V and J ends lost 2 bases and 4 bases respectively, with 12 bases between them. This CDR3 has 13 residues. The CDR3 DNA sequence: TGCAGCGTTGAAAATCTCGGCGGTTACGAGCAGTACTTC. Protein product: CSVENLGGYEQYF.

V gene TRBV27 combines with J gene TRBJ2-7; 7 positions match TRBD2. The V gene end was trimmed by 3 bases and the J gene end by 6 bases; junction bases not matched to a gene: 5. Germline CDR1 is MNHEY and CDR2 is SMNVEV (reference sequence). CDR3 size: 13 residues. The CDR3 is CASSLGEGTEQYF. Written as DNA, the CDR3 is TGTGCCAGCAGTTTGGGGGAGGGAACCGAGCAGTACTTC.

CDR3 region: CASSALAVLYEQYF. The CDR3 DNA follows: TGTGCCAGCAGCGCACTAGCGGTTCTATACGAGCAGTACTTC. The chain combines TRBV11-2 with TRBJ2-7, with TRBD2 matching 8 bases. J gave up 4 bases and V 5 bases, and 7 bases lay outside the gene matches. The germline V gene has CDR1 SGHAT and CDR2 FQNNGV. The CDR3 extends over 14 amino acids. Full variable domain (remainder filled in from reference TRBV11-2 and TRBJ2-7): EAGVAQSPRYKIIEKRQSVAFWCNPISGHATLYWYQQILGQGPKLLIQFQNNGVVDDSQLPKDRFSAERLKGVDSTLKIQPAKLEDSAVYLCASSALAVLYEQYFGPGTRLTVT.

The chain recombines TRBV6-5 with TRBJ2-5; possibly TRBD2 for D (5 bases). Trimming stripped 10 bases from V and 1 base from J, with 16 bases between. The CDR3 has 14 amino acids. The germline V gene encodes CDR1 MNHEY and CDR2 SVGAGI. CDR3 residues: CATSPGELQETQYF. The DNA of the CDR3 is TGTGCCACCTCTCCCGGGGAGCTCCAAGAGACCCAGTACTTC.